The count of the clone carrying this TCR beta chain is one. Using immunoSEQ multiplex PCR, the repertoire was profiled, and TCRdb retains in-frame clones only, with some absent. The sample lists hundreds of thousands of clones, about 91% occurring once. This sample is drawn from a study of blood T cell repertoires in COVID-19. Study at large: Sources were T cells, B-cell-depleted T cells, or PBMCs; the material itself was cDNA or gDNA.

The receptor was isolated from a man older than 75 with acute or convalescent COVID-19. The source material was peripheral blood.

DNA for the CDR3: TGCGCCAGCAGCTCGCGGGGGGGCAGCACAGATACGCAGTATTTT. Protein product: CASSSRGGSTDTQYF. The chain uses TRBV5-1 and TRBJ2-3; 9 bases fit TRBD2. Germline values: CDR1 SGHRS, CDR2 YFSETQ. The CDR3 runs 15 residues. Unmatched junction bases numbered 2, after V lost 3 bases and J lost 0 bases.